The source of this TCR beta chain is a study of cytomegalovirus exposure and HLA in healthy donors. CDR1 and CDR2 from the germline V gene are MGHDK and SYGVNS. The CDR3 runs to 15 residues. Trimming took off 5 bases at V and 4 bases at J, with 15 bases between the two ends. PCR involved 60 Vbeta and 13 Jbeta primers. Source study methods: Later, an analysis found 75 million to 100 million unique TCR beta chains, and 9.5 million to 12 million of these were shared. The method was immunoSEQ multiplex PCR; TCRdb's version includes in-frame clones alone and lacks a portion of them. For V, J and clone size, that table is used; D and trimming come from the DNA. The sample totals some 140,000 clones. Study-level points and caveats: According to a later analysis, most TCR beta chains associated with CMV appeared HLA-restricted.

Remarks on this clone: Its antigen is as yet unknown.

This clonotype was obtained from an older woman in good health and CMV-seronegative. This sequence joins TRBV25-1 and TRBJ1-3, with D possibly matching TRBD1 (6 bases). The sample was PBMCs. DNA of the CDR3: TGTGCCAGCAGTCGGGCGGGGGCTTCAGGAAACACCATATATTTT. Translating gives CASSRAGASGNTIYF.